The 12 T cell receptor beta chains below come from one sample, sequenced in a study of human T cells and chemical hapten exposure. As for time point: patch test 1, 2 weeks after DPC sensitization. Sample treatment: therapeutic diphenylcyclopropenone sensitization with weekly scalp DPC. TCRdb itself ran the RACE reads through MiXCR, one entry per CDR3 protein. Of about 90,000 distinct CDR3 sequences listed, more than 9% are singletons. The material was whole blood, obtained in connection with sensitization to the hapten diphenylcyclopropenone (DPC). All receptors derive from a middle-aged man with alopecia areata. Some clones in this sample may be carry-over from other donors' samples.

This clonotype was counted only a few times. The V call is TRBV27, the J call TRBJ1-5; D remains unclear. The CDR3 consists of 16 residues. Looked up from germline, CDR1 is MNHEY and CDR2 is SMNVEV (reference sequence). V lost 5 bases to trimming and J lost 0 bases, with 14 bases between them. The CDR3 DNA reads TGTGCCAGCAGTCTCAGGCCCGTTTATAGCAATCAGCCCCAGCATTTT. Translating it yields CASSLRPVYSNQPQHF.

This clonotype was picked up many times. This sequence joins TRBV2 and TRBJ1-5; 8 bases fit TRBD1. Germline V gene data show CDR1 as SNHLY and CDR2 as FYNNEI. With 6 bases clipped from V and 12 bases from J, the junction kept 10 bases outside the gene matches. The CDR3 is 13 residues long. The CDR3: CASRLGTGHLQHF. The CDR3, as DNA: TGTGCCAGCAGATTGGGGACAGGCCACCTCCAGCATTTT.

A few counts support this clonotype. J is TRBJ2-3 and V is TRBV29-1; maybe TRBD2 (5 bases). The CDR3 is 14 amino acids. Germline CDR1 and CDR2: SQVTM and ANQGSEA. V was cut by 5 bases and J by 2 bases, with 14 bases left in between. The chain's CDR3 is CSVSRAAVTDTQYF. The CDR3 coding sequence is TGCAGCGTTTCGAGAGCAGCGGTCACAGATACGCAGTATTTT.

The rearrangement joins TRBV29-1 to TRBJ2-5; D gene unclear. V gave up 4 bases and J gave up 4 bases, with 10 bases separating them. Germline assignment: CDR1 SQVTM and CDR2 ANQGSEA. CDR3 size: 12 residues. The CDR3 loop is CSVGRDTETQYF. In DNA form, the CDR3 reads TGCAGCGTTGGGCGCGACACAGAGACCCAGTACTTC.

This rearrangement joins TRBV27 to TRBJ2-3; 7 positions agree with TRBD1. The CDR3 is made up of 13 amino acids. V shed 2 bases, J shed 13 bases, and the junction held 9 bases outside the gene matches. CDR1 is MNHEY and CDR2 is SMNVEV in the germline V gene (reference sequence). CDR3 in amino acids: CASSLDLRGMKYF. For the CDR3, the DNA is TGTGCCAGCAGTTTAGACCTCAGGGGGATGAAGTATTTT.

The chain employs TRBV10-3 and TRBJ2-7; 7 bases map to TRBD2. This CDR3 region has 12 residues. The germline CDR1 and CDR2 sequences are ENHRY and SYGVKD. Trimming took 11 bases from V and 0 from J; bases not matched to a gene: 4. The CDR3 sequence is CAVSGDSYEQYV. The CDR3 nucleotides are TGTGCCGTAAGCGGGGACTCCTACGAGCAGTACGTC.

The chain employs TRBV20-1 and TRBJ1-2; perhaps TRBD1 as D (5 bases). CDR1 and CDR2 from the germline V gene are DFQATT and SNEGSKA (reference sequence). The CDR3 has 18 residues. Trimming removed 0 bases from V and 4 bases from J, with 24 bases in between. In nucleotides, the CDR3 is TGCAGTGCTAGAGATCTCGACAGCGAAGTGGGGTCGGCCTATGGCTACACCTTC. Amino acid sequence: CSARDLDSEVGSAYGYTF.

This chain connects TRBV9 to TRBJ2-3; possibly TRBD1 for D (6 bases). Trimming shortened V by 0 bases and J by 8 bases, and 13 bases separated the two germline ends. Germline V gene sequence: CDR1 SGDLS, CDR2 YYNGEE. The CDR3 contains 14 residues. CDR3 residues: CASSVEGVQGTQYF. Here the CDR3 DNA reads TGTGCCAGCAGCGTAGAGGGGGTGCAAGGTACGCAGTATTTT.

This clonotype showed up just a few times. V is TRBV9 and J is TRBJ1-3, with TRBD1 as a possible D gene (5 bases). The CDR3 is made up of 16 amino acids. V gave up 3 bases and J gave up 4 bases, with 17 bases separating them. Germline-derived CDR1 and CDR2 are SGDLS and YYNGEE. Written as DNA, the CDR3 is TGTGCCAGCAGCGCCCAACCGGGGGGGATAGGAAACACCATATATTTT. Its protein is CASSAQPGGIGNTIYF.

The chain couples TRBV12-2 to TRBJ2-5; TRBD1, the D gene given by the table, was not confirmed from the DNA. TRBV12-2 is a listed pseudogene. CDR3 length: 14 residues. CDR3 amino acids: CASRSSGFKETQYF. DNA of the CDR3: TGTGCAAGTCGCTCGTCGGGATTTAAAGAGACCCAGTACTTC.

About this clonotype: A much more abundant neighbour one base away suggests this may be a read error. The chain joins TRBV6-1 to TRBJ2-7, with a possible D match to TRBD1 (5 bases). The CDR3 has 15 residues. Germline CDR1 reads MNHNS; CDR2 reads SASEGT. V was shortened by 6 bases and J by 2 bases, with 17 bases between the two germline ends. The DNA of the CDR3 is TGTGCCAGCAGGTCTGGGTGCAGGGTCCCCTACGAGCAGTACTTC. This encodes CASRSGCRVPYEQYF.

V and J are TRBV7-8 and TRBJ1-6; D is possibly TRBD1 (5 bases). CDR1 is SGHVS and CDR2 is FQNEAQ in the germline V gene. The CDR3 totals 14 residues. Deletions cut 7 bases from V and 10 bases from J, with 17 bases between. In DNA form, the CDR3 reads TGTGCCAGCACCGAAGGGACGACTGGGTCACCCCTCCACTTT. Its protein product is CASTEGTTGSPLHF.